The entry below gives a single T cell receptor (beta chain) sequence along with its context. No antigen is known for it. The method was immunoSEQ multiplex PCR; TCRdb's version includes in-frame clones alone and lacks a portion of them. The sample records some 81,000 clones, more than 70% being singletons. This specimen belongs to a study of T cell responses to AZD1222 COVID-19 vaccine. Study-level findings and limits: At study baseline, merely five or six AZD1222 recipients were seropositive.

Trimming shortened V by 4 bases and J by 5 bases, and 18 bases separated the two germline ends. CDR1 is SGHNT and CDR2 is YYREEE in the germline V gene (reference sequence). This CDR3 contains 15 residues. The chain recombines TRBV5-4 with TRBJ1-2; TRBD1 is a possible D gene (5 bases). The sequenced sample was peripheral blood, obtained 28 days after the second AZD1222 dose. The source of this sequence is an adult who received the AZD1222 COVID-19 vaccine. Here the CDR3 DNA reads TGTGCCAGCAGCCCCGGCGTCGGGGGACCTTATGGCTACACCTTC. Protein: CASSPGVGGPYGYTF.